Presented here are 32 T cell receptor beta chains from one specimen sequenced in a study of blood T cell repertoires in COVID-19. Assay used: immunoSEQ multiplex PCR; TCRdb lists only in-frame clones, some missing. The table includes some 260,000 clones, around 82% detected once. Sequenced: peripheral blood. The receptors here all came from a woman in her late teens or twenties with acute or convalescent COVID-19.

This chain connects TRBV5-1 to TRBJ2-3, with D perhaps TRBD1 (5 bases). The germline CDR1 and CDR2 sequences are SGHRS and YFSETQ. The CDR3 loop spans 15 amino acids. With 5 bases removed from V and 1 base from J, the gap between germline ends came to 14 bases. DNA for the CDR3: TGCGCCAGCAGTCTCCAGGGTCCCCGCACAGATACGCAGTATTTT. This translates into CASSLQGPRTDTQYF.

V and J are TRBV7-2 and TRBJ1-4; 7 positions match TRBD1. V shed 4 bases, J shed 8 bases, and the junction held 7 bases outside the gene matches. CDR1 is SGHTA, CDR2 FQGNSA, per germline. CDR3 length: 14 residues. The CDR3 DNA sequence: TGTGCCAGCAGCTCGACAGGGCCGCGGGAAAAACTGTTTTTT. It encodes CASSSTGPREKLFF.

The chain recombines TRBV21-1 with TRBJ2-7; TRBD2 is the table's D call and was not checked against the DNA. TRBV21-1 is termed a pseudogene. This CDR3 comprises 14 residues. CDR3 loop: CASSKTPRDYEQYF. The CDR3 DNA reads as TGTGCCAGCAGCAAAACCCCCCGGGACTACGAGCAGTACTTC.

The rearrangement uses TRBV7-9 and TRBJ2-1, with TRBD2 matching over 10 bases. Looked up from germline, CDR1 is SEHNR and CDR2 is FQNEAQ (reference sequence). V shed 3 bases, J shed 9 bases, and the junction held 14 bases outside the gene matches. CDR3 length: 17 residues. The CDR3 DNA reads TGTGCCAGCAGCTTCTACGGAATGGTAGCGGGAGGCGGTGAGCAGTTCTTC. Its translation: CASSFYGMVAGGGEQFF. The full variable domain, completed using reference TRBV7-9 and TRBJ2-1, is DTGVSQNPRHKITKRGQNVTFRCDPISEHNRLYWYRQTLGQGPEFLTYFQNEAQLEKSRLLSDRFSAERPKGSFSTLEIQRTEQGDSAMYLCASSFYGMVAGGGEQFFGPGTRLTVL.

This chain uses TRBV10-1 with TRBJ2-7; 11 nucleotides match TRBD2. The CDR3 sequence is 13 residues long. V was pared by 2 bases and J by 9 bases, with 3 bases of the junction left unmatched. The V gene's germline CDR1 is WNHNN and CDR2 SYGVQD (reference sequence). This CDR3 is CASSETTSGRQYF. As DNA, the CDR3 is TGCGCCAGCAGTGAGACCACTAGCGGGAGGCAGTACTTC.

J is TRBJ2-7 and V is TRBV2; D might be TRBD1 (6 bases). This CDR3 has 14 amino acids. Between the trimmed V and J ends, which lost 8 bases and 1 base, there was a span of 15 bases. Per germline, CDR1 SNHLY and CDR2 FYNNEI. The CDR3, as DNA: TGTGCCAGCCTCCTCCCGGACAGTTCCTACGAGCAGTACTTC. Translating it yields CASLLPDSSYEQYF.

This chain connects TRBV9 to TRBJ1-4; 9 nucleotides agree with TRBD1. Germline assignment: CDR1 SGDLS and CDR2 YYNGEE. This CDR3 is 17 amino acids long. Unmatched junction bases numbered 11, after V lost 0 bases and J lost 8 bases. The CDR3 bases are TGTGCCAGCAGCGTAGAGGGGTGGGGGACAGGGTCCGAAAAACTGTTTTTT. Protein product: CASSVEGWGTGSEKLFF.

The CDR3: CASAGGAGRGYGYTF. DNA for the CDR3: TGTGCCAGCGCAGGAGGGGCAGGGCGGGGATATGGCTACACCTTC. V gene TRBV27 combines with J gene TRBJ1-2; D is perhaps TRBD1 (5 bases). This CDR3 has 15 residues. The germline V gene has CDR1 MNHEY and CDR2 SMNVEV (reference sequence). V was clipped by 8 bases and J by 5 bases, with 21 bases between them.

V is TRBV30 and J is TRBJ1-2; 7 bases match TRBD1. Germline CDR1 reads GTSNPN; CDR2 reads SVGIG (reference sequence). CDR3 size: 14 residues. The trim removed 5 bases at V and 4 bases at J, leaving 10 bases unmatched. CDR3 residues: CAWDKGGSGYGYTF. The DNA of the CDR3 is TGTGCCTGGGATAAAGGGGGCTCGGGCTATGGCTACACCTTC.

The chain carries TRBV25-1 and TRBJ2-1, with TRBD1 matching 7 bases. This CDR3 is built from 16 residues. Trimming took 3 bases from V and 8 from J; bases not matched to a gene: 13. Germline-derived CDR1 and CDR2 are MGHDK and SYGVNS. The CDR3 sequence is CASSESAGGAVYEQFF. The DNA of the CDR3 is TGTGCCAGCAGTGAGAGCGCAGGGGGTGCCGTCTATGAGCAGTTCTTC. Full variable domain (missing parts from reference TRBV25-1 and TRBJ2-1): EADIYQTPRYLVIGTGKKITLECSQTMGHDKMYWYQQDPGMELHLIHYSYGVNSTEKGDLSSESTVSRIRTEHFPLTLESARPSHTSQYLCASSESAGGAVYEQFFGPGTRLTVL.

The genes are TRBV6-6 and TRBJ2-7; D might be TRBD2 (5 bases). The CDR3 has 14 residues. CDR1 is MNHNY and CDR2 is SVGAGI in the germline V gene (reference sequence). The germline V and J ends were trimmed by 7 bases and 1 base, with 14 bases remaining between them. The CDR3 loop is CASNRGELSYEQYF. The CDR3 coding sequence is TGTGCCAGCAACCGGGGAGAACTATCCTACGAGCAGTACTTC.

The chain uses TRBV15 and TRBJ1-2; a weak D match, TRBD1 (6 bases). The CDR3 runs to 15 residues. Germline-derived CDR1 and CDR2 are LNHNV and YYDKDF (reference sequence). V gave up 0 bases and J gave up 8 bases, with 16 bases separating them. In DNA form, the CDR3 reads TGTGCCACCAGCAGAGACGAGCCCAGGGGAACCGGCTACACCTTC. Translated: CATSRDEPRGTGYTF.

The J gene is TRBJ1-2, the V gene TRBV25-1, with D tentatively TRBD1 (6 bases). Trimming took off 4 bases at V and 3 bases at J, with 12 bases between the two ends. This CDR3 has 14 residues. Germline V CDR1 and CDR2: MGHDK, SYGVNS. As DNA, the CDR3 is TGTGCCAGCAGTGGGCCAGGGACATACTATGGCTACACCTTC. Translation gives CASSGPGTYYGYTF.

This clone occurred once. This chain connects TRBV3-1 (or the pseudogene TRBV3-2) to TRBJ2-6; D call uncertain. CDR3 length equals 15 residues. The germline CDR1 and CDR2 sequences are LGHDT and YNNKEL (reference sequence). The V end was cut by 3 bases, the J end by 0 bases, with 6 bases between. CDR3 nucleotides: TGTGCCAGCAGCCATCTCAGCTCTGGGGCCAACGTCCTGACTTTC. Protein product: CASSHLSSGANVLTF.

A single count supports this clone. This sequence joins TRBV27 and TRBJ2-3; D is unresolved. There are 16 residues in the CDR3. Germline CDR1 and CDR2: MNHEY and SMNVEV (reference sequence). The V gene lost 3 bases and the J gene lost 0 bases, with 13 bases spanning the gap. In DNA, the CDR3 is TGTGCCAGCAGTTTGATTGGCGGAGATAGCACAGATACGCAGTATTTT. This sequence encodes CASSLIGGDSTDTQYF.

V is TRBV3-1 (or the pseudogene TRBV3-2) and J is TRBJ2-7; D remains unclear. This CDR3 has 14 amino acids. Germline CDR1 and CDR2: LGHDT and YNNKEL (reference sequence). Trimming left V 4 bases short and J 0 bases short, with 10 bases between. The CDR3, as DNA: TGTGCCAGCAGCCCTGACTTAAGCTCCTACGAGCAGTACTTC. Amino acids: CASSPDLSSYEQYF.

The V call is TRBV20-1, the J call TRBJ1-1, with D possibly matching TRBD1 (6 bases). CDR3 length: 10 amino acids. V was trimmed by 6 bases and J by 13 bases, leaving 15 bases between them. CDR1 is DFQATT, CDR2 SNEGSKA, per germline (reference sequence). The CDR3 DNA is TGCAGTGCGGGGACACGGCTTGGTTTCTTT. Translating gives CSAGTRLGFF.

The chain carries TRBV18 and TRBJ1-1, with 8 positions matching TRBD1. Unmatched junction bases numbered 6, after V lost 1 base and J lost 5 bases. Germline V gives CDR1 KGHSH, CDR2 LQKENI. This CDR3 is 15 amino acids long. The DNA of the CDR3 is TGTGCCAGCTCACCACGACAGGGGCGGGGGACTGAAGCTTTCTTT. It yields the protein CASSPRQGRGTEAFF.

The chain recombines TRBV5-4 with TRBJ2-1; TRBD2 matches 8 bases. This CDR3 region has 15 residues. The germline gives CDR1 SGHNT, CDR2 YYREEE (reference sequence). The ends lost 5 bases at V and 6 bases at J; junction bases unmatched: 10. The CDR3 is CASSRAGTSINEQFF. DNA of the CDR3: TGTGCCAGCAGTCGCGCCGGGACTAGTATCAATGAGCAGTTCTTC.

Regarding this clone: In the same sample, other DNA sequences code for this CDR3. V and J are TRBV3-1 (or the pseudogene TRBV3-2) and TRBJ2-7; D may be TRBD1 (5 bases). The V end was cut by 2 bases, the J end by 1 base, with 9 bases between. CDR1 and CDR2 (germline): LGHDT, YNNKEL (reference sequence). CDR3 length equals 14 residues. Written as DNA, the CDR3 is TGTGCCAGCAGCCAAAGCCCAGGGTCCTACGAGCAGTACTTC. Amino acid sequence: CASSQSPGSYEQYF.

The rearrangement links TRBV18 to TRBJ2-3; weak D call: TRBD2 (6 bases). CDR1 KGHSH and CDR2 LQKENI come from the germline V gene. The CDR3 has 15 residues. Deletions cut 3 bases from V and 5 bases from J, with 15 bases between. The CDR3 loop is CASSPPGGMKDTQYF. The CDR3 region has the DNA TGTGCCAGCTCACCCCCTGGCGGGATGAAAGATACGCAGTATTTT.

The CDR3 protein is CASSHEGREAQYF. The CDR3 DNA reads TGTGCCAGCAGCCATGAGGGGCGGGAAGCGCAGTATTTT. V gene TRBV5-4 combines with J gene TRBJ2-3; possible D gene TRBD2, 6 bases. Germline CDR1 is SGHNT and CDR2 is YYREEE (reference sequence). The CDR3 length is 13 residues. V lost 4 bases to trimming and J lost 10 bases, with 16 bases between them. Filled out from reference TRBV5-4 and TRBJ2-3, the complete variable domain reads ETGVTQSPTHLIKTRGQQVTLRCSSQSGHNTVSWYQQALGQGPQFIFQYYREEENGRGNFPPRFSGLQFPNYSSELNVNALELDDSALYLCASSHEGREAQYFGPGTRLTVL.

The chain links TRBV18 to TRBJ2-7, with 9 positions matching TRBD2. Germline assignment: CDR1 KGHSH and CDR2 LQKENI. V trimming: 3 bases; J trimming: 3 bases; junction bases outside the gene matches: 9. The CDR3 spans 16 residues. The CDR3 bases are TGTGCCAGCTCACCCTATAGCGGGAGTATCGGCTACGAGCAGTACTTC. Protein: CASSPYSGSIGYEQYF.

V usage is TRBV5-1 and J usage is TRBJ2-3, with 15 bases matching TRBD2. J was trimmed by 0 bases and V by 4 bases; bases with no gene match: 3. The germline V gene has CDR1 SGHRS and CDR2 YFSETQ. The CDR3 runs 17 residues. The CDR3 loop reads CASSAGLAGGSTDTQYF. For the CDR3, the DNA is TGCGCCAGCAGCGCGGGACTAGCGGGAGGAAGCACAGATACGCAGTATTTT.

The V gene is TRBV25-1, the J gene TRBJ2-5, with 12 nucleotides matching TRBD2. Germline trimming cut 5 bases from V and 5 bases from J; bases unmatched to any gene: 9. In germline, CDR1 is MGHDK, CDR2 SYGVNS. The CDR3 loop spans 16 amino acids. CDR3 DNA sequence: TGTGCCAGCAGTCCAAACCTAGCGGGAGGGCGGGAGACCCAGTACTTC. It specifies CASSPNLAGGRETQYF.

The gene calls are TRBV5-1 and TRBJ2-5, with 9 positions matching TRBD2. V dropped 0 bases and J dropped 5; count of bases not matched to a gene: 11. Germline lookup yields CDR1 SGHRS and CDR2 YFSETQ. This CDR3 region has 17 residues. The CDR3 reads CASSLGLAGPGAETQYF. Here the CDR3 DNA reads TGCGCCAGCAGCTTGGGGCTAGCGGGGCCGGGGGCGGAGACCCAGTACTTC. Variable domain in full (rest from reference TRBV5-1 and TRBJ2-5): KAGVTQTPRYLIKTRGQQVTLSCSPISGHRSVSWYQQTPGQGLQFLFEYFSETQRNKGNFPGRFSGRQFSNSRSEMNVSTLELGDSALYLCASSLGLAGPGAETQYFGPGTRLLVL.

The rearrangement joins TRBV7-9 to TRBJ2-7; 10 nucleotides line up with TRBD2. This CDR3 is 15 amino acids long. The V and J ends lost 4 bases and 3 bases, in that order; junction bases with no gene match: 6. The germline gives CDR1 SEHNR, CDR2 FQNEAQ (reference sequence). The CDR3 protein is CASSYRTSGDYEQYF. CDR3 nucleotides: TGTGCCAGCAGCTACCGGACTAGCGGTGACTACGAGCAGTACTTC.

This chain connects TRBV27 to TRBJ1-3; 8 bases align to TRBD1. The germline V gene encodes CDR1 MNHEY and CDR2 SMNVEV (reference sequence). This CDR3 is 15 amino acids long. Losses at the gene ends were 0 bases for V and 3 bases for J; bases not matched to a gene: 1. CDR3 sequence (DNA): TGTGCCAGCAGTTTATCGACAGGGGATGGAAACACCATATATTTT. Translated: CASSLSTGDGNTIYF.

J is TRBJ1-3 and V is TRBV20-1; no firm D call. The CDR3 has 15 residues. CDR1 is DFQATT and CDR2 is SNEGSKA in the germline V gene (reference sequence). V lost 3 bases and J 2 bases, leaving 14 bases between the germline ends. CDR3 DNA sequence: TGCAGTGCTAGTTTCCCCCGGGAGGCTGGAAACACCATATATTTT. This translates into CSASFPREAGNTIYF.

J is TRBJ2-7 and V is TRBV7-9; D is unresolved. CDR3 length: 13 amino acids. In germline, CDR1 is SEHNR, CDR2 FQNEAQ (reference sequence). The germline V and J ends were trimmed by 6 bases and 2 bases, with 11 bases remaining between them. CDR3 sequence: CASRFDGAYEQYF. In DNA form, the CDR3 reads TGTGCCAGCAGATTTGACGGAGCCTACGAGCAGTACTTC.

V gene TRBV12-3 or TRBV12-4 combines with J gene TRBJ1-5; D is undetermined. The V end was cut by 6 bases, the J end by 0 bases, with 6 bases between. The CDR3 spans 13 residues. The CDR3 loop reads CASRYNSNQPQHF. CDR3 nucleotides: TGTGCCAGCAGATATAATAGCAATCAGCCCCAGCATTTT.

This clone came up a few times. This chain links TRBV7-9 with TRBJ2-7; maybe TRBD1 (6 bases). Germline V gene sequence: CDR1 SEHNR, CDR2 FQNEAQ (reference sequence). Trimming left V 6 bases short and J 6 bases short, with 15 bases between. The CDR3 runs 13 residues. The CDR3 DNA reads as TGTGCCAGCAGTACAGGGCAGGGGCGCGAGCAGTACTTC. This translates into CASSTGQGREQYF.